These T cell receptor beta chains were read from a single sample in a study of molecular identifiers for immune sequencing clone quantification. Using its own MiXCR run on the PCR reads, TCRdb lists one record per CDR3 protein. Of about 510,000 distinct CDR3 sequences listed, about 25% are singletons. The sample consisted of naive CD8+ T cells from blood, with Jurkat cell RNA spiked in. The source is a human donor in good health. Some libraries in this study had Jurkat cell RNA spiked in. The CDR3 runs from the conserved cysteine through the conserved F or W. The order of the fields is clone size, V gene, J gene, D gene, CDR3 DNA, CDR3 protein. A D gene is named only where the DNA matches it firmly. Clone size is stated in some rows and not others, as once, few, many or a class when expanded.

clone_size: NA
v_call: TRBV19
j_call: TRBJ2-7
d_call: NA
cdr3_nt: TGTGCCAGTAGTATAGATCGCCTATTGCGAAACTACGAGCAGTACTTC
cdr3_aa: CASSIDRLLRNYEQYF

clone_size: few
v_call: TRBV7-9
j_call: TRBJ2-5
d_call: NA
cdr3_nt: TGTGCCAGCAGCTCCAGGGAGGGGGCTGAGACCCAGTACTTC
cdr3_aa: CASSSREGAETQYF

clone_size: NA
v_call: TRBV27
j_call: TRBJ2-7
d_call: TRBD1
cdr3_nt: TGTGCCAGCAGATGGACAGGGAGAGCCTCGGAGCAGTACTTC
cdr3_aa: CASRWTGRASEQYF

clone_size: NA
v_call: TRBV20-1
j_call: TRBJ2-7
d_call: TRBD1
cdr3_nt: TGCAGTGCTGAAAAACAGGGGTTGAGCTCCTACGAGCAGTACTTC
cdr3_aa: CSAEKQGLSSYEQYF

clone_size: NA
v_call: TRBV6-2/TRBV6-3
j_call: TRBJ2-1
d_call: NA
cdr3_nt: TGTGCCAGCAGTTACTCAGGGCTAGGGACGGATGAGCAGTTCTTC
cdr3_aa: CASSYSGLGTDEQFF

clone_size: NA
v_call: TRBV4-1
j_call: TRBJ2-7
d_call: NA
cdr3_nt: TGCGCCAGCAGCCACTATCCGACCGGGGTCTCCTACGAGCAGTACTTC
cdr3_aa: CASSHYPTGVSYEQYF

clone_size: NA
v_call: TRBV11-3
j_call: TRBJ2-1
d_call: NA
cdr3_nt: TGTGCCAGCAGCTTGGGGGATTCAGGGCAGGTCTTC
cdr3_aa: CASSLGDSGQVF

clone_size: NA
v_call: TRBV20-1
j_call: TRBJ1-1
d_call: NA
cdr3_nt: TGCAGTGCTAGGAAGACAGCTGAAGCTTTCTTT
cdr3_aa: CSARKTAEAFF

clone_size: many
v_call: TRBV11-2
j_call: TRBJ2-3
d_call: TRBD2
cdr3_nt: TGTGCCAGCGCACTGGCGGGGGTCACAGATACGCAGTATTTT
cdr3_aa: CASALAGVTDTQYF

clone_size: NA
v_call: TRBV2
j_call: TRBJ1-3
d_call: NA
cdr3_nt: TGTGCCAGCAACCCAAACGTCGGGGGAATCGGTGGAAACACCATATATTTT
cdr3_aa: CASNPNVGGIGGNTIYF

clone_size: many
v_call: TRBV20-1
j_call: TRBJ2-7
d_call: NA
cdr3_nt: TGCAGTGCTAGGGTGACCTACGAGCAGTACTTC
cdr3_aa: CSARVTYEQYF

clone_size: many
v_call: TRBV6-2/TRBV6-3
j_call: TRBJ2-1
d_call: NA
cdr3_nt: TGTGCCAGCGGACTGTGGGATGAGCAGTTCTTC
cdr3_aa: CASGLWDEQFF

clone_size: few
v_call: TRBV10-3
j_call: TRBJ1-5
d_call: NA
cdr3_nt: TGTGCCATCAGTGAACCGCCAGGGTGGGGGCAGCCCCAGCATTTT
cdr3_aa: CAISEPPGWGQPQHF

clone_size: few
v_call: TRBV2
j_call: TRBJ1-1
d_call: NA
cdr3_nt: TGTGCCAGCAGTGAGTCGGGAACTGAAGCTTTCTTT
cdr3_aa: CASSESGTEAFF

clone_size: NA
v_call: TRBV5-1
j_call: TRBJ2-7
d_call: NA
cdr3_nt: TGCGCCAGCAGGGTGGGCGACCTCTCCTACGAGCAGTGCTTC
cdr3_aa: CASRVGDLSYEQCF

clone_size: few
v_call: TRBV7-8
j_call: TRBJ2-5
d_call: NA
cdr3_nt: TGTGCCAGCAGCCGCCTGATGGGGTATGAGACCCAGTACTTC
cdr3_aa: CASSRLMGYETQYF

clone_size: NA
v_call: TRBV20-1
j_call: TRBJ2-7
d_call: TRBD2
cdr3_nt: TGCAGTGCTAGATCGTCAAAACCCGGGACTAGCGGGGTCTACGAGCAGTACTTC
cdr3_aa: CSARSSKPGTSGVYEQYF

clone_size: few
v_call: TRBV29-1
j_call: TRBJ2-1
d_call: NA
cdr3_nt: TGCAGCAAATTGGGTAAACTTGGTGATGAGCAGTTCTTC
cdr3_aa: CSKLGKLGDEQFF

clone_size: many
v_call: TRBV12-3/TRBV12-4
j_call: TRBJ2-3
d_call: NA
cdr3_nt: TGTGCCAGCAGTTTTATGGATACGCAGTATTTT
cdr3_aa: CASSFMDTQYF

clone_size: NA
v_call: TRBV6-2/TRBV6-3
j_call: TRBJ2-7
d_call: TRBD2
cdr3_nt: TGTGCCAGCAGTTATAGCGGGACTTTCTACGAGCAGTACTTC
cdr3_aa: CASSYSGTFYEQYF

clone_size: few
v_call: TRBV28
j_call: TRBJ2-5
d_call: TRBD2
cdr3_nt: TGTGCCAGCAGTTTACGCCTAGCGGGACTAGAGACCCAGTACTTC
cdr3_aa: CASSLRLAGLETQYF

clone_size: few
v_call: TRBV6-6
j_call: TRBJ2-7
d_call: TRBD1
cdr3_nt: TGTGCCAGCAGCCCACGGGACAGCTCCATCTACGAGCAGTACTTC
cdr3_aa: CASSPRDSSIYEQYF

clone_size: few
v_call: TRBV7-9
j_call: TRBJ2-7
d_call: TRBD1
cdr3_nt: TGTGCCAGCAGCGACTGGGACAGGGGTAGTTACGAGCAGTACTTC
cdr3_aa: CASSDWDRGSYEQYF

clone_size: NA
v_call: TRBV7-9
j_call: TRBJ2-5
d_call: NA
cdr3_nt: TGTGCCAGCATTCCAGGCTTAGGGGAGACCCAGTACTTC
cdr3_aa: CASIPGLGETQYF